Listed below are T cell receptor beta chains from one sample, sequenced in a study of response to subunit inactivated influenza vaccine. MiXCR, run by TCRdb on the RT-PCR reads, gives a single entry per CDR3 protein. Here the sample spans 500,000 or so distinct CDR3 sequences, approximately 15% being singletons. Sequences were derived from CD4+ T cells sorted from PBMCs, sampled around 25 months after vaccination. The origin of the receptors is a man between 50 and 69 years old who received an inactivated influenza vaccine. CDR3s include the opening cysteine and the closing phenylalanine or tryptophan. The D gene is left open where the match is weak. The listing skips clone size in some rows; elsewhere it reads once, few, many or a size class.

TRBV20-1	few	TRBJ2-1	-	CSAPREGARSNEQFF	TGCAGTGCTCCGAGGGAGGGGGCGCGTAGCAATGAGCAGTTCTTC
TRBV10-3	-	TRBJ1-2	-	CAISGITGMGSYGYTF	TGTGCCATCAGCGGCATAACAGGGATGGGAAGCTATGGCTACACCTTC
TRBV7-6	few	TRBJ2-1	-	CASSSGGYNEQFF	TGTGCCAGCAGCTCCGGCGGCTACAATGAGCAGTTCTTC
TRBV28	few	TRBJ2-7	-	CASSTTPPPEQYF	TGTGCCAGCAGTACCACTCCCCCCCCCGAGCAGTACTTC
TRBV7-2	many	TRBJ2-2	TRBD2	CASSLAGMNTGELFF	TGCGCCAGCAGCCTAGCGGGAATGAACACCGGGGAGCTGTTTTTT
TRBV14	-	TRBJ1-1	TRBD1	CASSQDRTGNTEAFF	TGTGCCAGCAGCCAAGACAGGACAGGGAACACTGAAGCTTTCTTT
TRBV29-1	few	TRBJ2-2	-	CSVSEPAGELFF	TGCAGCGTCTCGGAACCGGCCGGGGAGCTGTTTTTT
TRBV5-1	many	TRBJ1-1	-	CASSPLGLVNTEAFF	TGCGCCAGCAGCCCTTTGGGGTTAGTGAACACTGAAGCTTTCTTT
TRBV4-3	-	TRBJ1-2	TRBD1	CASSQTRTGTVTF	TGCGCCAGCAGCCAGACCCGGACAGGGACGGTCACCTTC
TRBV4-1	few	TRBJ1-4	-	CASSLGDRFGELFF	TGCGCCAGCAGCCTTGGGGACCGCTTTGGGGAACTGTTTTTT
TRBV2	-	TRBJ2-1	-	CASSEALPNEQFF	TGTGCCAGCAGTGAAGCGCTACCGAATGAGCAGTTCTTC
TRBV23-1	-	TRBJ2-3	-	CASSQRQFTDTQYF	TGCGCCAGCAGTCAGCGGCAGTTCACAGATACGCAGTATTTT
TRBV20-1	once	TRBJ2-1	-	CSAGGLANYNEQFF	TGCAGTGCTGGGGGGCTAGCGAATTACAATGAGCAGTTCTTC
TRBV29-1	-	TRBJ2-7	-	CSADGPLGEQYF	TGCAGCGCTGATGGACCGCTAGGCGAGCAGTACTTC
TRBV12-3/TRBV12-4	-	TRBJ2-7	TRBD2	CASSLGSSGGRTYEQYF	TGTGCCAGCAGTTTAGGGTCTAGCGGGGGCCGAACCTACGAGCAGTACTTC
TRBV20-1	-	TRBJ2-3	TRBD2	CSARRIAGSTGDTQYF	TGCAGTGCTAGAAGAATAGCGGGGTCCACAGGGGATACGCAGTATTTT
TRBV20-1	few	TRBJ2-3	TRBD1	CSANRDRGDTDTQYF	TGCAGTGCTAACAGGGACAGGGGAGACACAGATACGCAGTATTTT
TRBV24-1	many	TRBJ2-7	TRBD1	CATSDPGQGAYEQYF	TGTGCCACCAGTGATCCGGGACAGGGGGCCTACGAGCAGTACTTC
TRBV6-1	few	TRBJ2-3	-	CATPGLGGLDTQYF	TGTGCCACCCCGGGACTTGGGGGTTTGGATACGCAGTATTTT
TRBV9	-	TRBJ2-3	-	CASSVSGGSTDTQYF	TGTGCCAGCAGCGTGTCTGGTGGGAGCACAGATACGCAGTATTTT
TRBV24-1	-	TRBJ2-3	-	CATSDRGSLGDTQYF	TGTGCCACCAGTGACAGGGGCTCTTTAGGAGATACGCAGTATTTT
TRBV12-3/TRBV12-4	few	TRBJ1-2	-	CASSGRPNYGYTF	TGTGCCAGCAGCGGTCGTCCTAACTATGGCTACACCTTC
TRBV24-1	many	TRBJ1-5	-	CATSDYSNQPQHF	TGTGCCACCAGTGATTACAGCAATCAGCCCCAGCATTTT
TRBV10-3	many	TRBJ1-1	-	CAIGDRKMNTEAFF	TGTGCCATTGGAGACAGGAAAATGAACACTGAAGCTTTCTTT
TRBV7-9	few	TRBJ2-7	TRBD1	CASSLEWDSPTSGQYF	TGTGCCAGCAGCTTGGAATGGGACAGCCCAACATCAGGGCAGTACTTC
TRBV5-6	-	TRBJ2-7	TRBD1	CASSWTGAPSYEQYF	TGTGCCAGCAGCTGGACAGGGGCCCCCTCCTACGAGCAGTACTTC
TRBV4-1	many	TRBJ1-4	-	CASSPLQGEKLFF	TGCGCCAGCAGCCCCCTTCAGGGGGAAAAACTGTTTTTT
TRBV10-3	many	TRBJ1-2	-	CAISDSKEDYGYTF	TGTGCCATCAGTGACTCAAAGGAAGACTATGGCTACACCTTC
TRBV10-3	-	TRBJ1-5	-	CAISELGTQNQPQHF	TGTGCCATCAGTGAGCTGGGGACACAGAATCAGCCCCAGCATTTT
TRBV4-3	few	TRBJ2-7	-	CASSQDRANYYEQYF	TGCGCCAGCAGCCAAGATCGCGCGAATTACTACGAGCAGTACTTC
TRBV3-1	few	TRBJ2-2	-	CASSLIGNTGELFF	TGTGCCAGCAGCCTAATCGGGAACACCGGGGAGCTGTTTTTT
TRBV5-4	-	TRBJ2-7	TRBD1	CASSLATGDPYEQYF	TGTGCCAGCAGCTTGGCGACAGGGGATCCCTACGAGCAGTACTTC
TRBV24-1	few	TRBJ2-5	TRBD2	CATSDPGLGFAEIETQYF	TGTGCCACCAGTGACCCAGGACTAGGATTCGCCGAAATAGAGACCCAGTACTTC
TRBV29-1	-	TRBJ2-3	-	CSVEDPLSVSTDTQYF	TGCAGCGTTGAAGATCCTCTTAGCGTTAGCACAGATACGCAGTATTTT
TRBV12-3/TRBV12-4	few	TRBJ1-2	TRBD1	CASSRTGPNYGYTF	TGTGCCAGCAGCCGGACAGGGCCTAACTATGGCTACACCTTC
TRBV7-9	many	TRBJ1-1	TRBD1	CASSSRGLNTEAFF	TGTGCCAGCAGTTCCAGGGGGCTGAACACTGAAGCTTTCTTT
TRBV20-1	few	TRBJ2-3	TRBD2	CSAREALALDTQYF	TGCAGTGCTAGAGAGGCACTAGCGTTAGATACGCAGTATTTT
TRBV5-1	-	TRBJ2-2	-	CASSEGSRYTGELFF	TGCGCCAGCTCTGAGGGGAGTCGATACACCGGGGAGCTGTTTTTT
TRBV7-2	-	TRBJ1-2	-	CASSLEHRDYRGYTF	TGTGCCAGCAGCTTAGAGCACAGGGACTATCGTGGCTACACCTTC
TRBV12-3/TRBV12-4	many	TRBJ2-7	-	CASSFGTYEQYF	TGTGCCAGCAGTTTCGGGACCTACGAGCAGTACTTC
TRBV6-6	few	TRBJ1-6	-	CASSRGGNSPLHF	TGTGCCAGCAGCAGGGGTGGTAATTCACCCCTCCACTTT
TRBV15	-	TRBJ2-5	-	CATSREATETQYF	TGTGCCACCAGCAGAGAAGCAACAGAGACCCAGTACTTC
TRBV15	-	TRBJ1-2	TRBD1	CATSRDHSGTGDYGYTF	TGTGCCACCAGCAGAGACCACTCCGGGACAGGCGATTATGGCTACACCTTC
TRBV7-2	many	TRBJ1-3	-	CASSLVFSGNTIYF	TGTGCCAGCAGCTTAGTCTTCTCTGGAAACACCATATATTTT
TRBV7-2	-	TRBJ2-3	-	CASSPTGPLGDTQYF	TGTGCCAGCAGCCCAACCGGGCCCTTGGGGGATACGCAGTATTTT
TRBV6-1	few	TRBJ2-7	-	CASSVQGLTYEQYF	TGTGCCAGCAGTGTCCAGGGACTGACCTACGAGCAGTACTTC
TRBV12-3/TRBV12-4	-	TRBJ2-7	TRBD1	CASSHRDRANYEQYF	TGTGCCAGCAGTCACCGGGACAGGGCGAACTACGAGCAGTACTTC
TRBV5-1	-	TRBJ2-1	-	CASSGAGNQYNEQFF	TGCGCCAGCAGTGGAGCCGGGAACCAATACAATGAGCAGTTCTTC
TRBV3-1	many	TRBJ2-3	TRBD2	CASSRRGGPTDTQYF	TGTGCCAGCAGCCGACGGGGGGGCCCCACAGATACGCAGTATTTT
TRBV4-1	many	TRBJ2-5	TRBD2	CASSQTSGGVETQYF	TGCGCCAGCAGCCAGACTAGCGGGGGCGTCGAGACCCAGTACTTC
TRBV29-1	few	TRBJ2-5	TRBD1	CSALDRAKETQYF	TGCAGCGCCCTGGACAGGGCGAAAGAGACCCAGTACTTC
TRBV7-8	few	TRBJ2-3	-	CASSHRTYDTQYF	TGTGCCAGCAGCCATCGAACTTACGATACGCAGTATTTT
TRBV10-3	many	TRBJ2-2	-	CALMGYGRGELFF	TGTGCCCTCATGGGTTACGGCCGAGGGGAGCTGTTTTTT